The next 27 T cell receptor beta chains were all read from a single sample in a study of blood T cell repertoires in COVID-19. The data were produced by immunoSEQ multiplex PCR, yet TCRdb's version contains in-frame clones alone and is incomplete. The sample shows 100,000 to 140,000 clones, around 90% of them seen only once. Material: peripheral blood. These receptors were taken from a man aged 35 to 55 with active or convalescent COVID-19.

The CDR3, as DNA: TGTGCCATCAGCCGTGAGAGCCCAAACAATCAGCCCCAGCATTTT. This encodes CAISRESPNNQPQHF. The rearrangement uses TRBV10-3 and TRBJ1-5; D call uncertain. This CDR3 is 15 amino acids long. CDR1 ENHRY and CDR2 SYGVKD come from the germline V gene. V shed 6 bases and J shed 3 bases, with 15 bases lying between them.

V gene TRBV19 combines with J gene TRBJ2-5; TRBD2 agrees at 9 bases. CDR1 is LNHDA and CDR2 is SQIVND in the germline V gene (reference sequence). The CDR3 consists of 14 residues. Losses at the gene ends were 4 bases for V and 4 bases for J; bases not matched to a gene: 4. CDR3 protein: CASSSSGSRETQYF. CDR3 coding DNA: TGTGCCAGTAGTAGTAGCGGGAGTAGAGAGACCCAGTACTTC. The entire variable domain, with the rest obtained from reference TRBV19 and TRBJ2-5, is as follows: DGGITQSPKYLFRKEGQNVTLSCEQNLNHDAMYWYRQDPGQGLRLIYYSQIVNDFQKGDIAEGYSVSREKKESFPLTVTSAQKNPTAFYLCASSSSGSRETQYFGPGTRLLVL.

The chain recombines TRBV4-1 with TRBJ1-1, with D possibly matching TRBD1 (5 bases). CDR1 and CDR2 from the germline V gene are MGHRA and YSYEKL. The CDR3 runs 17 residues. V was pared by 5 bases and J by 3 bases, with 22 bases between. The CDR3 spells CASSTHQGRIGDTEAFF. CDR3 bases: TGCGCCAGCAGCACCCACCAGGGAAGAATAGGCGACACTGAAGCTTTCTTT.

The J gene is TRBJ1-2, the V gene TRBV9, with 10 bases lining up with TRBD1. J lost 3 bases, V lost 4 bases, and 6 bases had no gene match. This CDR3 has 15 amino acids. Looked up from germline, CDR1 is SGDLS and CDR2 is YYNGEE. CDR3 region: CASSISGTGDYGYTF. The CDR3, as DNA: TGTGCCAGCAGCATTTCCGGGACAGGGGACTATGGCTACACCTTC. Drawing the rest from reference TRBV9 and TRBJ1-2, the complete variable domain is DSGVTQTPKHLITATGQRVTLRCSPRSGDLSVYWYQQSLDQGLQFLIQYYNGEERAKGNILERFSAQQFPDLHSELNLSSLELGDSALYFCASSISGTGDYGYTFGSGTRLTVV.

The rearrangement joins TRBV11-2 to TRBJ1-5; 7 bases map to TRBD1. The CDR3 is 14 residues long. Trimming took 6 bases from V and 4 from J; bases not matched to a gene: 6. Germline V gene data show CDR1 as SGHAT and CDR2 as FQNNGV. CDR3 in DNA: TGTGCCAGCAGTAACGGACAGGCTAATCAGCCCCAGCATTTT. Protein: CASSNGQANQPQHF.

V and J are TRBV7-3 and TRBJ2-1; D is undetermined. V was clipped by 2 bases and J by 0 bases, with 8 bases between them. CDR1 and CDR2 (germline): SGHTA, FQGTGA. This CDR3 spans 15 amino acids. In nucleotides, the CDR3 is TGTGCCAGCAGCTTATCGGTAACCTCCTACAATGAGCAGTTCTTC. Translation gives CASSLSVTSYNEQFF.

CDR3 loop: CASSYSPDRVNQPQHF. In nucleotides, the CDR3 is TGTGCCAGCAGTTACTCTCCGGACAGGGTCAATCAGCCCCAGCATTTT. The chain recombines TRBV6-2 or TRBV6-3 with TRBJ1-5; 8 nucleotides agree with TRBD1. V shed 0 bases, J shed 3 bases, and the junction held 4 bases outside the gene matches. CDR1 and CDR2 from the germline V gene are MNHEY and SVGEGT. CDR3 size: 16 residues.

The J gene is TRBJ2-1, the V gene TRBV14, with 8 bases matching TRBD1. Trimming cost V 0 bases and J 6 bases; bases outside gene matches: 7. Germline lookup yields CDR1 SGHDN and CDR2 FVKESK. There are 16 residues in the CDR3. CDR3 in amino acids: CASSQDWTGLANEQFF. CDR3 nucleotide sequence: TGTGCCAGCAGCCAAGATTGGACAGGGTTAGCCAATGAGCAGTTCTTC.

V is TRBV6-5 and J is TRBJ2-5; the D gene is possibly TRBD2 (6 bases). The CDR3 contains 13 residues. CDR1 and CDR2 (germline): MNHEY, SVGAGI. V was trimmed by 4 bases and J by 5 bases, leaving 11 bases between them. The chain's CDR3 is CASSFGGRETQYF. CDR3 nucleotides: TGTGCCAGCAGTTTTGGAGGGAGGGAGACCCAGTACTTC.

The rearrangement links TRBV27 to TRBJ2-1; 13 bases align to TRBD2. Unmatched junction bases numbered 13, after V lost 0 bases and J lost 2 bases. This CDR3 is built from 21 residues. In germline, CDR1 is MNHEY, CDR2 SMNVEV (reference sequence). CDR3 protein: CASSLSRTSGRALLTYNEQFF. The CDR3 DNA follows: TGTGCCAGCAGTTTATCGAGAACTAGCGGGAGGGCCTTACTGACCTACAATGAGCAGTTCTTC.

V and J are TRBV28 and TRBJ2-1; TRBD1 matches at 11 bases. CDR1 and CDR2 from the germline V gene are MDHEN and SYDVKM. This CDR3 has 15 amino acids. V was pared by 5 bases and J by 4 bases, with 4 bases of the junction left unmatched. DNA for the CDR3: TGTGCCAGCAGTCAGGGACAGGGGGTTTACAATGAGCAGTTCTTC. This encodes CASSQGQGVYNEQFF.

This chain joins TRBV6-5 and TRBJ2-7; maybe TRBD2 (6 bases). This CDR3 is built from 14 residues. Germline CDR1 and CDR2: MNHEY and SVGAGI. V lost 6 bases and J lost 0, with 12 bases in between. CDR3 DNA sequence: TGTGCCAGCAGAGGGACTTATAGCTCCTACGAGCAGTACTTC. Amino acids: CASRGTYSSYEQYF.

J is TRBJ2-2 and V is TRBV9; 8 bases align to TRBD1. CDR1 is SGDLS, CDR2 YYNGEE, per germline. This CDR3 contains 15 residues. The junction had 2 bases not matched to a gene; V was cut back by 3 bases and J by 1 base. The CDR3 loop reads CASSAGGGNTGELFF. DNA of the CDR3: TGTGCCAGCAGCGCAGGGGGCGGGAACACCGGGGAGCTGTTTTTT.

J is TRBJ1-1 and V is TRBV19; 8 nucleotides align to TRBD1. Per the germline V gene, CDR1 is LNHDA and CDR2 is SQIVND (reference sequence). The V gene end was trimmed by 2 bases and the J gene end by 10 bases; junction bases not matched to a gene: 18. The CDR3 length is 17 residues. The CDR3 sequence: CASSILGPTGGIVGAFF. In DNA, the CDR3 is TGTGCCAGTAGTATACTGGGCCCAACAGGGGGGATTGTAGGAGCTTTCTTT.

The rearrangement uses TRBV10-3 and TRBJ2-7; a weak D match, TRBD1 (6 bases). Trimming took off 4 bases at V and 3 bases at J, with 10 bases between the two ends. The CDR3 is 13 amino acids. CDR1 is ENHRY, CDR2 SYGVKD, per germline. Here the CDR3 reads CAISGTASYEQYF. As DNA, the CDR3 is TGTGCCATCAGTGGGACAGCAAGCTACGAGCAGTACTTC.

The rearrangement uses TRBV10-3 and TRBJ1-3; D gene unclear. There are 16 residues in the CDR3. Germline CDR1 is ENHRY and CDR2 is SYGVKD. With 2 bases removed from V and 0 bases from J, the gap between germline ends came to 11 bases. Here the CDR3 reads CAISETYVDSGNTIYF. For the CDR3, the DNA is TGTGCCATCAGTGAGACTTACGTAGACTCTGGAAACACCATATATTTT.

The chain joins TRBV6-1 to TRBJ2-3, with 9 bases that match TRBD2. The germline V gene has CDR1 MNHNS and CDR2 SASEGT. After removal of 7 bases from V and 8 bases from J, the junction contained 10 bases not matched to a gene. The CDR3 totals 14 residues. The CDR3 region is CASTAVGGRATQYF. CDR3 coding DNA: TGTGCCAGCACCGCGGTGGGCGGGAGGGCTACGCAGTATTTT.

This chain links TRBV24-1 with TRBJ2-7; possible D gene TRBD2, 6 bases. CDR1 is KGHDR and CDR2 is SFDVKD in the germline V gene. Trimming took 3 bases from V and 1 from J, leaving 9 bases between them. This CDR3 region has 14 residues. The CDR3 coding sequence is TGTGCCACCAGTGATCCAGCGGGTTCCTACGAGCAGTACTTC. Translation: CATSDPAGSYEQYF.

The rearrangement links TRBV6-2 or TRBV6-3 to TRBJ2-6, with TRBD1 matching over 8 bases. The CDR3 is 18 residues long. Trimming cost V 2 bases and J 0 bases; bases outside gene matches: 6. Per the germline V gene, CDR1 is MNHEY and CDR2 is SVGEGT. The CDR3: CASSYRDRSLSGANVLTF. DNA for the CDR3: TGTGCCAGCAGTTACCGGGACAGGAGTCTCTCTGGGGCCAACGTCCTGACTTTC.

This chain uses TRBV5-4 with TRBJ2-7; TRBD2 agrees at 13 bases. The CDR3 runs to 17 residues. Germline-derived CDR1 and CDR2 are SGHNT and YYREEE (reference sequence). After removal of 4 bases from V and 2 bases from J, the junction contained 9 bases not matched to a gene. The CDR3 nucleotides are TGTGCCAGCAGCCCCCCCGGGACTAGCGGGATGCCCTACGAGCAGTACTTC. Its protein is CASSPPGTSGMPYEQYF.

This chain connects TRBV5-8 to TRBJ1-3; D is unresolved. V was clipped by 5 bases and J by 5 bases, with 11 bases between them. The CDR3 contains 13 residues. Germline V gene sequence: CDR1 SGHTS, CDR2 YDEGEE. CDR3 sequence (DNA): TGTGCCAGCAGTCCGGTCGGGAGAAACACCATATATTTT. It encodes CASSPVGRNTIYF.

This clone appeared a single time. The chain uses TRBV6-6 and TRBJ2-5; 8 bases match TRBD2. The V gene's germline CDR1 is MNHNY and CDR2 SVGAGI (reference sequence). The length of the CDR3 is 14 residues. The junction had 7 bases not matched to a gene; V was cut back by 6 bases and J by 4 bases. The CDR3 DNA is TGTGCCAGCAGGCCGGGGGGGGTGAGAGAGACCCAGTACTTC. Translation gives CASRPGGVRETQYF.

The V call is TRBV9, the J call TRBJ2-7, with 13 bases aligning to TRBD2. Germline V gene data show CDR1 as SGDLS and CDR2 as YYNGEE. V lost 4 bases, J lost 6 bases, and 4 bases stayed unmatched. This CDR3 is built from 14 residues. The CDR3 DNA follows: TGTGCCAGCAGCCTCGGGACTAGCGGGATCGAGCAGTACTTC. This translates into CASSLGTSGIEQYF.

The CDR3 region is CASSLWPGSSGANVLTF. The CDR3 nucleotides are TGTGCCAGCAGCTTATGGCCAGGTAGCTCTGGGGCCAACGTCCTGACTTTC. This chain connects TRBV7-2 to TRBJ2-6, with D unresolved. Trimming shortened V by 2 bases and J by 0 bases, and 11 bases separated the two germline ends. The CDR3 has 17 residues. Germline CDR1 SGHTA, CDR2 FQGNSA.

This rearrangement joins TRBV4-1 to TRBJ1-4, with unresolved D. Germline assignment: CDR1 MGHRA and CDR2 YSYEKL. The CDR3 runs 14 residues. Trimming removed 0 bases at V and 8 bases at J, with 10 bases between. The CDR3 DNA reads as TGCGCCAGCAGCCAAGAACCGGTGGAGGAAAAACTGTTTTTT. Protein sequence: CASSQEPVEEKLFF.

The chain recombines TRBV28 with TRBJ2-7; TRBD1 agrees at 10 bases. Per the germline V gene, CDR1 is MDHEN and CDR2 is SYDVKM. The CDR3 totals 15 residues. The V and J ends lost 4 bases and 1 base, in that order; junction bases with no gene match: 4. The DNA of the CDR3 is TGTGCCAGCAGTTCCCGGACAGGGGGATCCTACGAGCAGTACTTC. This translates into CASSSRTGGSYEQYF.

V usage is TRBV5-1 and J usage is TRBJ2-7; 14 bases match TRBD2. Germline CDR1 is SGHRS and CDR2 is YFSETQ. This CDR3 has 15 residues. J lost 6 bases, V lost 4 bases, and 6 bases had no gene match. The CDR3 DNA is TGCGCCAGCAGCCTAGGGACTAGCGGGAGTCTCGAGCAGTACTTC. Translation gives CASSLGTSGSLEQYF.